Below, 28 T cell receptor beta chains from the same sample are listed, as sequenced in a study of human T cells and chemical hapten exposure (dated by TCRdb to about 2021). Total RNA was extracted from unfractionated whole blood that had been collected in Tempus Blood RNA tubes. During library preparation, unique molecular identifiers were attached to individual cDNA molecules so that TCRs could be counted in a quantitative, reproducible way. TCRdb reprocessing: public reads trimmed at Q25 with fastp, clones called with MiXCR, in-frame beta chains kept. Every entry covers one CDR3 protein and lists the most common genes and DNA from its rows. Within this sample are about 120,000 distinct CDR3 sequences, with over 7% of them counted one time only. The top ten constitute 1.3% to 1.5% of the sample. The specimen sequenced was whole blood. These receptors all stem from a human donor in good health. Some clones in this sample may be carry-over from other donors' samples. Donor details come from another sample of the same person, matched by shared clones.

This clonotype occurred a few times. The gene calls are TRBV2 and TRBJ1-4; tentative D call: TRBD1 (6 bases). CDR1 SNHLY and CDR2 FYNNEI come from the germline V gene. The CDR3 has 11 residues. The V gene lost 0 bases and the J gene lost 15 bases, with 8 bases spanning the gap. The CDR3 DNA reads as TGTGCCAGCAGTGAAGCGGGGGCTTTGTTTTTT. Protein product: CASSEAGALFF. The full variable domain, in which reference TRBV2 and TRBJ1-4 provide the parts outside the CDR3, is EPEVTQTPSHQVTQMGQEVILRCVPISNHLYFYWYRQILGQKVEFLVSFYNNEISEKSEIFDDQFSVERPDGSNFTLKIRSTKLEDSAMYFCASSEAGALFFGSGTQLSVL.

This clonotype was recorded a few times. The chain links TRBV20-1 to TRBJ2-7; no clear D. V lost 6 bases and J 0 bases, leaving 21 bases between the germline ends. Germline V lookup: CDR1 DFQATT, CDR2 SNEGSKA (reference sequence). CDR3 length: 16 amino acids. The CDR3 loop is CSASPPWPSPSYEQYF. The CDR3 region has the DNA TGCAGTGCCTCACCCCCGTGGCCTTCCCCCTCCTACGAGCAGTACTTC.

In its sample, this clonotype was seen many times. The chain links TRBV12-3 or TRBV12-4 to TRBJ2-7, with 8 bases that match TRBD1. V lost 5 bases to trimming and J lost 3 bases; unmatched junction nucleotides: 9. The CDR3 loop spans 15 amino acids. Written as DNA, the CDR3 is TGTGCCAGCAGTCCAGGGGGCGCGAAAGACTACGAGCAGTACTTC. Translated: CASSPGGAKDYEQYF.

J is TRBJ2-4 and V is TRBV4-2, with D perhaps being TRBD1 or TRBD2 (6 bases each). CDR3 size: 18 residues. Trimming stripped 4 bases from V and 1 base from J, with 20 bases between. CDR1 is LGHNA and CDR2 is YNFKEQ in the germline V gene. The CDR3 region has the DNA TGTGCCAGCAGCCCCATGGAAGGGGGAGGAAAGGCCAAAAACATTCAGTACTTC. This codes for CASSPMEGGGKAKNIQYF.

The table lists this clonotype with a few counts. The chain has TRBV20-1 and TRBJ2-2; 11 bases fit TRBD2. Trimming removed 7 bases from V and 0 bases from J; junction bases left unmatched: 7. CDR1 is DFQATT and CDR2 is SNEGSKA in the germline V gene (reference sequence). The CDR3 loop spans 16 amino acids. The CDR3 spells CSVGLGLAANTGELFF. The CDR3 nucleotides read TGCAGTGTTGGGCTGGGACTAGCGGCGAACACCGGGGAGCTGTTTTTT.

This clonotype was seen a few times. V gene TRBV28 combines with J gene TRBJ1-5; possible D gene TRBD1, 5 bases. The CDR3 runs to 15 residues. The germline V and J ends were trimmed by 5 bases and 4 bases, with 15 bases remaining between them. Germline V gives CDR1 MDHEN, CDR2 SYDVKM. In DNA, the CDR3 is TGTGCCAGCAGTCAAGACGGGGGTGGTAATCAGCCCCAGCATTTT. Its translation: CASSQDGGGNQPQHF.

This clonotype was found many times. This chain uses TRBV5-1 with TRBJ1-1; no definite D call. Germline V CDR1 and CDR2: SGHRS, YFSETQ. The CDR3 is made up of 17 amino acids. The V end lost 4 bases, the J end lost 1 base, and 20 bases lay between the germline ends. The DNA for the CDR3 is TGCGCCAGCAGCCAATCCGGGATCGTAGACCGGAACACTGAAGCTTTCTTT. Its protein product is CASSQSGIVDRNTEAFF.

This clonotype was detected many times. J is TRBJ1-6 and V is TRBV7-9; a weak D match, TRBD1 (6 bases). The CDR3 runs to 15 residues. V shed 5 bases and J shed 7 bases, with 15 bases lying between them. Germline lookup yields CDR1 SEHNR and CDR2 FQNEAQ (reference sequence). In DNA, the CDR3 is TGTGCCAGCAGCCCCCGGACAGATGAGAATTCACCCCTCCACTTT. As protein: CASSPRTDENSPLHF.

The sample holds many counts of this clonotype. This chain joins TRBV14 and TRBJ2-7, with TRBD1 as a possible D gene (5 bases). The V and J ends lost 1 base and 0 bases respectively, with 7 bases between them. Per the germline V gene, CDR1 is SGHDN and CDR2 is FVKESK. This CDR3 comprises 14 residues. The CDR3 nucleotides read TGTGCCAGCAGCCAAGTCAGGGTCTCCTACGAGCAGTACTTC. This gives the protein CASSQVRVSYEQYF.

This clonotype was picked up a small number of times. J is TRBJ1-5 and V is TRBV5-1; 7 bases align to TRBD1. Germline V gives CDR1 SGHRS, CDR2 YFSETQ. The CDR3 has 15 amino acids. J was trimmed by 8 bases and V by 0 bases; bases with no gene match: 8. Written as DNA, the CDR3 is TGCGCCAGCAGCTTGGGGGGCACAGGGGAAGAGCCCCAGCATTTT. This translates into CASSLGGTGEEPQHF.

The chain employs TRBV12-3 or TRBV12-4 and TRBJ2-5; D is ambiguous. V lost 5 bases and J lost 1, with 8 bases in between. The CDR3 is made up of 13 amino acids. CDR3 coding DNA: TGTGCCAGCAGTCCAGACACCCAAGAGACCCAGTACTTC. Amino acid sequence: CASSPDTQETQYF.

The genes are TRBV3-1 and TRBJ2-3, with D unclear. The germline V and J ends were trimmed by 1 base and 9 bases, with 14 bases remaining between them. Germline V gene data show CDR1 as LGHDT and CDR2 as YNNKEL (reference sequence). CDR3 size: 14 residues. As DNA, the CDR3 is TGTGCCAGCAGCCAAGCAGCTGCATCTTTGACGCAGTATTTT. Translation: CASSQAAASLTQYF.

This clonotype turned up a few times. The chain joins TRBV19 to TRBJ1-1; D is perhaps TRBD1 (5 bases). This CDR3 region has 11 residues. Trimming pared 7 bases from V and 8 bases from J, leaving 11 bases between. In germline, CDR1 is LNHDA, CDR2 SQIVND (reference sequence). The CDR3 sequence is CASTLGVEAFF. The DNA of the CDR3 is TGTGCCAGTACCCTGGGGGTAGAAGCTTTCTTT.

This clonotype was observed at least ten times. V gene TRBV12-3 or TRBV12-4 combines with J gene TRBJ2-7; 7 positions agree with TRBD1. The CDR3 is 18 amino acids. After removal of 1 base from V and 2 bases from J, the junction contained 14 bases not matched to a gene. Here the CDR3 DNA reads TGTGCCAGCAGTTTAGGGGGTCCCGAGACAGGGATAACCTACGAGCAGTACTTC. This sequence encodes CASSLGGPETGITYEQYF.

This sequence joins TRBV14 and TRBJ2-2; no definite D call. Germline CDR1 is SGHDN and CDR2 is FVKESK. V lost 0 bases, J lost 5 bases, and 7 bases lay in between. The CDR3 extends over 14 amino acids. The CDR3 spells CASSQERLTGELFF. CDR3 nucleotides: TGTGCCAGCAGCCAAGAACGGTTGACCGGGGAGCTGTTTTTT.

The J gene is TRBJ2-2, the V gene TRBV30; D is ambiguous. This CDR3 comprises 14 residues. V lost 2 bases to trimming and J lost 2 bases, with 9 bases between them. CDR1 is GTSNPN, CDR2 SVGIG, per germline (reference sequence). The CDR3 DNA is TGTGCCTGGAGTAGCAGGTCCAACACCGGGGAGCTGTTTTTT. Translating it yields CAWSSRSNTGELFF.

In this sample, this clonotype turned up many times. This sequence joins TRBV6-1 and TRBJ1-2; the D gene is possibly TRBD1 (5 bases). This CDR3 is built from 13 residues. V was cut by 2 bases and J by 2 bases, with 6 bases left in between. Germline V gene lookup returns CDR1 MNHNS and CDR2 SASEGT. CDR3 protein: CASSEQGNYGYTF. CDR3 in DNA: TGTGCCAGCAGTGAACAGGGAAACTATGGCTACACCTTC.

This clonotype was detected ten times or more. This rearrangement joins TRBV2 to TRBJ2-5, with unresolved D. This CDR3 region has 14 residues. The V end lost 5 bases, the J end lost 0 bases, and 10 bases lay between the germline ends. Looked up from germline, CDR1 is SNHLY and CDR2 is FYNNEI. The CDR3 reads CASSNGQYQETQYF. The CDR3 DNA reads TGTGCCAGCAGTAATGGGCAATACCAAGAGACCCAGTACTTC.

This clonotype was observed a few times. The chain carries TRBV5-6 and TRBJ2-7, with D possibly being TRBD1 (6 bases). The CDR3 spans 12 residues. Germline V gene data show CDR1 as SGHDT and CDR2 as YYEEEE. The germline V and J ends were trimmed by 2 bases and 6 bases, with 9 bases remaining between them. For the CDR3, the DNA is TGTGCCAGCAGCTTAACAGGGAGCGAGCAGTACTTC. It yields the protein CASSLTGSEQYF. Drawing the rest from reference TRBV5-6 and TRBJ2-7, the complete variable domain is DAGVTQSPTHLIKTRGQQVTLRCSPKSGHDTVSWYQQALGQGPQFIFQYYEEEERQRGNFPDRFSGHQFPNYSSELNVNALLLGDSALYLCASSLTGSEQYFGPGTRLTVT.

This clonotype was observed a handful of times. The chain uses TRBV5-6 and TRBJ2-7; possible D gene TRBD2, 5 bases. The CDR3 is 14 residues long. Deletions cut 2 bases from V and 2 bases from J, with 11 bases between. Germline V gene lookup returns CDR1 SGHDT and CDR2 YYEEEE. The CDR3 coding sequence is TGTGCCAGCAGCTTAAGTCTAGCCACCTACGAGCAGTACTTC. Protein sequence: CASSLSLATYEQYF.

This clonotype was detected a few times. The rearrangement uses TRBV14 and TRBJ1-2, with a weak D call TRBD1 (5 bases). The germline CDR1 and CDR2 sequences are SGHDN and FVKESK. The CDR3 totals 15 residues. The V gene lost 4 bases and the J gene lost 8 bases, with 20 bases spanning the gap. CDR3 nucleotide sequence: TGTGCCAGCAGCCTCCCGGGACGCCTTCCACGGGGCTACACCTTC. This translates into CASSLPGRLPRGYTF.

Ten or more counts support this clonotype. The V and J genes are TRBV7-2 and TRBJ1-3; a weak D match, TRBD1 (6 bases). The CDR3 totals 19 residues. CDR1 and CDR2 (germline): SGHTA, FQGNSA. V was shortened by 5 bases and J by 0 bases, with 23 bases between the two germline ends. This CDR3 reads CASSLLPGPGASSGNTIYF. CDR3 nucleotide sequence: TGTGCCAGCAGCCTACTCCCGGGACCAGGGGCTTCCTCTGGAAACACCATATATTTT.

In its sample, this clonotype was seen many times. The V gene is TRBV4-2, the J gene TRBJ1-1, with 11 nucleotides matching TRBD1. V gave up 4 bases and J gave up 8 bases; unmatched junction bases: 9. The CDR3 length is 15 residues. Germline V gene data show CDR1 as LGHNA and CDR2 as YNFKEQ. DNA for the CDR3: TGTGCCAGCAGCCCTTTAGGACAGGGGGCGGGAGAAGCTTTCTTT. Amino acids: CASSPLGQGAGEAFF.

The gene calls are TRBV20-1 and TRBJ2-7, with D unclear. The length of the CDR3 is 13 residues. From germline, CDR1 is DFQATT and CDR2 SNEGSKA (reference sequence). Trimming left V 2 bases short and J 2 bases short, with 10 bases between. In nucleotides, the CDR3 is TGCAGTGCTAGATTCGGTTTCCCCTACGAGCAGTACTTC. This gives the protein CSARFGFPYEQYF.

This clonotype was seen at least ten times. J is TRBJ1-2 and V is TRBV7-6; TRBD1 aligns across 7 bases. The CDR3 has 12 residues. After removal of 5 bases from V and 6 bases from J, the junction contained 3 bases not matched to a gene. CDR1 and CDR2 (germline): SGHVS, FNYEAQ. CDR3 nucleotides: TGTGCCAGCAGCATCACAGGGGATGGCTACACCTTC. This sequence encodes CASSITGDGYTF.

This clonotype has more than one count but fewer than ten. The V gene is TRBV6-1, the J gene TRBJ1-5; 10 bases are a match to TRBD1. J lost 4 bases, V lost 2 bases, and 5 bases had no gene match. Germline CDR1 and CDR2: MNHNS and SASEGT. The CDR3 is 16 residues long. CDR3 bases: TGTGCCAGCAGTGAAACGGGGACAGGGGTAAATCAGCCCCAGCATTTT. This sequence encodes CASSETGTGVNQPQHF.

Points on this clonotype: A much larger clone lies a single base off, so this may be a read error. The chain employs TRBV15 and TRBJ2-5, with D possibly matching TRBD1 (6 bases). The V and J ends lost 1 base and 5 bases respectively, with 17 bases between them. The CDR3 spans 16 residues. Germline V CDR1 and CDR2: LNHNV, YYDKDF (reference sequence). As DNA, the CDR3 is TGTGCCACCAGCAGAGCCTCCAGGGGTGGCGAGGAGACCCAGTACTTC. This gives the protein CATSRASRGGEETQYF.

This clonotype has ten or more counts. This chain joins TRBV12-3 or TRBV12-4 and TRBJ1-4; 7 nucleotides align to TRBD1. The CDR3 sequence is 18 residues long. Unmatched junction bases numbered 14, after V lost 5 bases and J lost 2 bases. The CDR3: CASSLRTGRGWTNEKLFF. CDR3 DNA: TGTGCCAGCAGTCTTCGGACAGGCCGCGGGTGGACTAATGAAAAACTGTTTTTT.